The 12 T cell receptor beta chains presented below share a single source sample, sequenced in a study of cytotoxic CD8 clonotypes in ibrutinib-treated CLL. Measured with immunoSEQ multiplex PCR; TCRdb has only the in-frame clones, and not every one. The sample has roughly 53,000 clones, 50% to 65% seen once. The source was PBMCs, collected at disease progression, from a patient treated with ibrutinib. Every receptor here comes from a human donor with chronic lymphocytic leukemia.

This clone was recorded a few times. This chain joins TRBV5-1 and TRBJ2-2; 9 bases align to TRBD2. There are 16 residues in the CDR3. V lost 5 bases and J lost 6; bases outside the gene matches: 11. Germline V gene lookup returns CDR1 SGHRS and CDR2 YFSETQ. Here the CDR3 reads CASRQIAGAFSGELFF. The CDR3 DNA sequence: TGCGCCAGCAGACAAATAGCGGGAGCGTTTTCCGGGGAGCTGTTTTTT.

The CDR3 region is CASSFGGATTDTQYF. The CDR3 region has the DNA TGTGCCAGCAGTTTCGGGGGGGCGACCACAGATACGCAGTATTTT. V usage is TRBV27 and J usage is TRBJ2-3; 8 bases fit TRBD2. The CDR3 has 15 residues. V lost 3 bases and J lost 2; bases outside the gene matches: 4. The germline V gene has CDR1 MNHEY and CDR2 SMNVEV (reference sequence).

The chain couples TRBV18 to TRBJ2-5; D gene uncertain. Between the trimmed V and J ends, which lost 5 bases and 1 base, there was a span of 8 bases. The CDR3 consists of 13 residues. Germline assignment: CDR1 KGHSH and CDR2 LQKENI. In DNA, the CDR3 is TGTGCCAGCTCATCGGTCTTCCAAGAGACCCAGTACTTC. The encoded protein is CASSSVFQETQYF.

This clone occurred a few times. The genes are TRBV25-1 and TRBJ1-6; the match to TRBD1 covers 8 bases. In germline, CDR1 is MGHDK, CDR2 SYGVNS. The CDR3 runs to 15 residues. After removal of 5 bases from V and 7 bases from J, the junction contained 7 bases not matched to a gene. The CDR3 reads CASSRRTGWNSPLHF. DNA for the CDR3: TGTGCCAGCAGTCGACGGACAGGGTGGAATTCACCCCTCCACTTT.

This chain connects TRBV30 to TRBJ1-1, with TRBD1 as a possible D gene (6 bases). Trimming cost V 3 bases and J 7 bases, with 12 bases left between them. Germline-derived CDR1 and CDR2 are GTSNPN and SVGIG (reference sequence). This CDR3 has 12 amino acids. The chain's CDR3 is CAWRRQGFEAFF. The CDR3 DNA reads as TGTGCCTGGAGGCGGCAGGGGTTTGAAGCTTTCTTT.

This clone was found a few times. The gene calls are TRBV18 and TRBJ2-2; D tentatively reads TRBD1 or TRBD2 (5 bases each). Germline V CDR1 and CDR2: KGHSH, LQKENI. The CDR3 loop spans 16 amino acids. Trimming cost V 3 bases and J 6 bases, with 17 bases left between them. CDR3 DNA: TGTGCCAGCTCACCGAGCGCCCCGCCGGGACCCGGGGAGCTGTTTTTT. Protein sequence: CASSPSAPPGPGELFF.

The rearrangement joins TRBV7-6 to TRBJ2-2; maybe TRBD2 (6 bases). Looked up from germline, CDR1 is SGHVS and CDR2 is FNYEAQ. Deletions cut 0 bases from V and 1 base from J, with 6 bases between. The CDR3 contains 15 residues. In nucleotides, the CDR3 is TGTGCCAGCAGCTTAGCGCGGGAGAACACCGGGGAGCTGTTTTTT. Protein sequence: CASSLARENTGELFF. The complete variable domain, with remaining parts taken from reference TRBV7-6 and TRBJ2-2, reads GAGVSQSPRYKVTKRGQDVALRCDPISGHVSLYWYRQALGQGPEFLTYFNYEAQQDKSGLPNDRFSAERPEGSISTLTIQRTEQRDSAMYRCASSLARENTGELFFGEGSRLTVL.

V gene TRBV5-1 combines with J gene TRBJ1-2; TRBD1 matches 8 bases. The CDR3 loop spans 15 amino acids. The V gene end was trimmed by 0 bases and the J gene end by 7 bases; junction bases not matched to a gene: 8. Germline V gene sequence: CDR1 SGHRS, CDR2 YFSETQ. As DNA, the CDR3 is TGCGCCAGCAGCTTGGGTGGCAGGGGGCAGATTGGCTACACCTTC. As protein: CASSLGGRGQIGYTF.

The CDR3 loop is CASSLDSAYNEQFF. The CDR3, as DNA: TGTGCCAGCAGCTTAGATTCGGCTTACAATGAGCAGTTCTTC. J is TRBJ2-1 and V is TRBV7-2; D call uncertain. Germline loops: CDR1 SGHTA, CDR2 FQGNSA. The germline V and J ends were trimmed by 1 base and 4 bases, with 8 bases remaining between them. This CDR3 has 14 residues.

This chain uses TRBV11-3 with TRBJ2-7; 9 bases are shared with TRBD1. Germline CDR1 is SGHNT and CDR2 is YENEEA. V trimming: 5 bases; J trimming: 5 bases; junction bases outside the gene matches: 10. The CDR3 sequence is 15 residues long. This CDR3 is CASSLGRTGDNEQYF. CDR3 in DNA: TGTGCCAGCAGCCTAGGAAGGACAGGGGACAACGAGCAGTACTTC.

The CDR3 bases are TGTGCCGGGGTGGATTGGGGGAGTAAGGCCACTGAAGCTTTCTTT. This sequence encodes CAGVDWGSKATEAFF. The chain has TRBV13 and TRBJ1-1, with TRBD1 as a possible D gene (5 bases). The CDR3 sequence is 15 residues long. The germline V gene has CDR1 PRHDT and CDR2 FYEKMQ (reference sequence). Trimming stripped 11 bases from V and 4 bases from J, with 23 bases between.

V gene TRBV7-3 combines with J gene TRBJ1-5; D is ambiguous. CDR3 length: 10 residues. The germline CDR1 and CDR2 sequences are SGHTA and FQGTGA. Trimming stripped 5 bases from V and 9 bases from J, with 5 bases between. CDR3 loop: CASSRPPQHF. The CDR3 region has the DNA TGTGCCAGCAGCCGGCCGCCCCAGCATTTT.